A selection of T cell receptor beta chains follows, all from one sample in a study of blood T cell repertoires in COVID-19. TCRdb's table, derived via immunoSEQ multiplex PCR, lists solely in-frame clones and lacks some. The sample records about 74,000 clones, 88% being singletons. The sequenced sample was peripheral blood. These TCRs come from a woman older than 75 with active or convalescent COVID-19. The CDR3 runs from the conserved cysteine through the conserved F or W. The D gene is left open where the match is weak. Clone size is stated in some rows and not others, as once, few, many or a class when expanded.

- | TRBJ1-1 | - | TRBV20-1 | TGCAGTGCTATCTGGAACACTGAAGCTTTCTTT | CSAIWNTEAFF
- | TRBJ2-7 | - | TRBV6-5 | TGTGCCAGCTCGTACAGATACGAGCAGTACTTC | CASSYRYEQYF
- | TRBJ2-5 | - | TRBV7-8 | TGTGCCAGCAGCTTAGTAGCGGCAGGACAAGAGACCCAGTACTTC | CASSLVAAGQETQYF
- | TRBJ1-3 | - | TRBV6-5 | TGTGCCAGCAGTTCTACAGGGTCCTCTGGAAACACCATATATTTT | CASSSTGSSGNTIYF
- | TRBJ1-2 | - | TRBV19 | TGTGCCAGTACCATCTCCGGCAGGTCGAGAGGGGGCTACACCTTC | CASTISGRSRGGYTF
- | TRBJ1-2 | - | TRBV6-1 | TGTGCCAGCAGTGAGACTTCTGGCTACACCTTC | CASSETSGYTF
- | TRBJ2-7 | TRBD1 | TRBV7-2 | TGTGCCAGCAGGTTCGGACAGGGAAGGACCTACGAGCAGTACTTC | CASRFGQGRTYEQYF
- | TRBJ2-1 | - | TRBV3-1/TRBV3-2 | TGTGCCAGCAGCCAAGACCAGGGCCACAATGAGCAGTTCTTC | CASSQDQGHNEQFF
- | TRBJ1-6 | TRBD1 | TRBV7-9 | TGTGCCAGCAGCCCAGGACAGGGGGCCCAGTCCTATAATTCACCCCTCCACTTT | CASSPGQGAQSYNSPLHF
- | TRBJ2-6 | TRBD2 | TRBV25-1 | TGTGCCAGCAGTGAATCTAGCGGGGGTCTAATGGGGGCCAACGTCCTGACTTTC | CASSESSGGLMGANVLTF
- | TRBJ2-1 | TRBD1 | TRBV7-2 | TGTGCCAGCAGCTCCGGGACAGGGGTTAATCAGTTCTTC | CASSSGTGVNQFF
- | TRBJ2-3 | TRBD2 | TRBV9 | TGTGCCAGCAGCGTAGGTGGTAGCGGGAGTCCAGATACGCAGTATTTT | CASSVGGSGSPDTQYF
- | TRBJ1-2 | TRBD1 | TRBV27 | TGTGCCAGCAGTCCTGACCGGACAGGGATCTATGGCTACACCTTC | CASSPDRTGIYGYTF
- | TRBJ2-5 | TRBD1 | TRBV9 | TGTGCCAGCAGCCCGACAGGGAACTCCCAAGAGACCCAGTACTTC | CASSPTGNSQETQYF
- | TRBJ1-1 | - | TRBV6-2/TRBV6-3 | TGTGCCAGCAGTTACTCGATGAGGCTTGGGGCAATGAACACTGAAGCTTTCTTT | CASSYSMRLGAMNTEAFF
- | TRBJ2-3 | - | TRBV3-1/TRBV3-2 | TGTGCCAGCATCGGGAACACAGATACGCAGTATTTT | CASIGNTDTQYF
- | TRBJ1-6 | TRBD1 | TRBV3-1/TRBV3-2 | TGTGCCAGCAGCCACTGGGACAGGATGGGTTCACCCCTCCACTTT | CASSHWDRMGSPLHF
few | TRBJ1-4 | TRBD1 | TRBV11-3 | TGTGCCAGCAGCTTAGATCTCACAGGGGGGGAAAAACTGTTTTTT | CASSLDLTGGEKLFF
- | TRBJ1-6 | TRBD1 | TRBV6-5 | TGTGCCAGCAGGGACAGGGTCGGTTCACCCCTCCACTTT | CASRDRVGSPLHF
- | TRBJ2-2 | - | TRBV7-2 | TGTGCCAGCACCCCTGCAGGTCGGGGGGAGCTGTTTTTT | CASTPAGRGELFF
- | TRBJ2-7 | - | TRBV7-3 | TGTGCCAGCAGCTTAACGTGGAGCGCGGCGGTGGACGAGCAGTACTTC | CASSLTWSAAVDEQYF
- | TRBJ2-5 | TRBD1 | TRBV6-5 | TGTGCCAGCAGTTACTCGTCAGGGGGCTTACAAGAGACCCAGTACTTC | CASSYSSGGLQETQYF
- | TRBJ1-1 | - | TRBV7-3 | TGTGCCAGCAGCTTAGAGGGCAGGGGAAACACTGAAGCTTTCTTT | CASSLEGRGNTEAFF
- | TRBJ1-1 | - | TRBV4-2 | TGTGCCAGCAGCCAAGAGGGCAGGGAAACTGAAGCTTTCTTT | CASSQEGRETEAFF
once | TRBJ2-5 | - | TRBV5-1 | TGCGCCAGCAGCCTGGTCGGTAGCGCGGAGGAGACCCAGTACTTC | CASSLVGSAEETQYF
- | TRBJ1-2 | - | TRBV7-9 | TGTGCCAGCAGCTTAGACGCCCCTACCTATGGCTACACCTTC | CASSLDAPTYGYTF
- | TRBJ1-2 | - | TRBV29-1 | TGCAGCGTCTACACCCCACGGGATGGCTACACCTTC | CSVYTPRDGYTF
once | TRBJ2-1 | TRBD2 | TRBV10-1 | TGCGCCAGCAGTGAGACCGGGACTAGCGGGTACAATGAGCAGTTCTTC | CASSETGTSGYNEQFF
- | TRBJ1-2 | - | TRBV6-5 | TGTGCCAGCAGTTACTCCCGGGGCTATGGCTACACCTTC | CASSYSRGYGYTF
- | TRBJ1-3 | TRBD1 | TRBV27 | TGTGCCAGCGGACCCCGGTTTATCGGGACAGGGCTTCGAAACACCATATATTTT | CASGPRFIGTGLRNTIYF
- | TRBJ2-3 | TRBD2 | TRBV2 | TGTGCCAGCAGTGGGACTAGGGGCCTAGATACGCAGTATTTT | CASSGTRGLDTQYF
- | TRBJ2-2 | - | TRBV15 | TGTGCCACCAGCCCTACTGGGGGGGCTTGGAGCACCGGGGAGCTGTTTTTT | CATSPTGGAWSTGELFF
- | TRBJ2-2 | TRBD2 | TRBV13 | TGTGCCGGCCGGACTAGCGGCAACACCGGGGAGCTGTTTTTT | CAGRTSGNTGELFF
once | TRBJ2-3 | - | TRBV1 | TGCACCAGCAGCCAAGATGAGCGGGGCACAGATACGCAGTATTTT | CTSSQDERGTDTQYF
- | TRBJ1-1 | TRBD1 | TRBV6-5 | TGTGCCAGCAGTTACTCAAGACAGGGAGACACTGAAGCTTTCTTT | CASSYSRQGDTEAFF
few | TRBJ1-4 | TRBD1 | TRBV30 | TGTGCCTGGGGGGCACAGGGGGCAGGGGAAAAACTGTTTTTT | CAWGAQGAGEKLFF
- | TRBJ2-3 | TRBD1 | TRBV4-3 | TGCGCCAGCAGCCCCCGGGACAGGGGGCCAGATACGCAGTATTTT | CASSPRDRGPDTQYF
- | TRBJ2-7 | - | TRBV20-1 | TGCAGTGCTAGTGTCGCCAACACCTACGAGCAGTACTTC | CSASVANTYEQYF
once | TRBJ1-4 | - | TRBV5-6 | TGTGCCAGCAGCTACCGGGCCGGGGGGGAAAAACTGTTTTTT | CASSYRAGGEKLFF
- | TRBJ1-1 | - | TRBV20-1 | TGCAGTGCTAGTAGGCAGGGGAGGGATACTGAAGCTTTCTTT | CSASRQGRDTEAFF
- | TRBJ2-3 | - | TRBV3-1/TRBV3-2 | TGTGCCAGCACCCAGACTCGCACAGATACGCAGTATTTT | CASTQTRTDTQYF